One sample yielded the 2 T cell receptor beta chains listed below, sequenced in a study of blood T cell repertoires in COVID-19. Generated by immunoSEQ multiplex PCR, the TCRdb table keeps only in-frame clones and is missing some. There are under 200,000 clones in the sample; about 83% occur only once, and 3.7% lies in the top ten. Source material: peripheral blood. These receptors all come from a young man with active or convalescent COVID-19.

The J gene is TRBJ2-1, the V gene TRBV7-2; 7 bases agree with TRBD1. This CDR3 region has 15 residues. After removal of 5 bases from V and 6 bases from J, the junction contained 10 bases not matched to a gene. From germline, CDR1 is SGHTA and CDR2 FQGNSA. In nucleotides, the CDR3 is TGTGCCAGCAGCCGGGGACAGCCCAAAGTCAATGAGCAGTTCTTC. Amino acids: CASSRGQPKVNEQFF.

This chain uses TRBV6-1 with TRBJ2-1, with 8 bases fitting TRBD2. The germline V gene has CDR1 MNHNS and CDR2 SASEGT. After removal of 1 base from V and 1 base from J, the junction contained 0 bases not matched to a gene. The CDR3 loop spans 15 amino acids. The CDR3 DNA follows: TGTGCCAGCAGTGAAGTAGCGGGGTCCTACAATGAGCAGTTCTTC. Protein product: CASSEVAGSYNEQFF.